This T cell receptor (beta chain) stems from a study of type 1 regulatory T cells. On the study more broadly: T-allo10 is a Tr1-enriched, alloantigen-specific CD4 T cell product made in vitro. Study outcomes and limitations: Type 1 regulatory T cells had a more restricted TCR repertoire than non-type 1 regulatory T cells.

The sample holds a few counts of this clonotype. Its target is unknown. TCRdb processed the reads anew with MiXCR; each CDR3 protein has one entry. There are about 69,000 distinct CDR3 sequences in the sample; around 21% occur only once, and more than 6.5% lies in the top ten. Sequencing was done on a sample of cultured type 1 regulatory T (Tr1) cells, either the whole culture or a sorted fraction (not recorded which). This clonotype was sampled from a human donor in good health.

The CDR3 sequence: CASSLMTGSNGYTF. The CDR3 nucleotides read TGTGCCAGCAGCTTAATGACGGGCTCTAATGGCTACACCTTC. The chain employs TRBV7-2 and TRBJ1-2; D unclear. CDR3 size: 14 residues. Trimming left V 2 bases short and J 6 bases short, with 13 bases between. Germline V gene lookup returns CDR1 SGHTA and CDR2 FQGNSA.